Reported below is one T cell receptor (beta chain). Its antigen is currently not known. No qualities accompany the bases; no much larger clone lies one base away. This record belongs to a study of blood T cell repertoires in COVID-19 (dated by TCRdb to between 2020 and 2021). Regarding the complete study: Collaborator samples came from the United States, Italy and Spain and covered acute and convalescent phases of COVID-19. The dataset comprised deeply sampled blood TCRbeta repertoires from subjects exposed to, actively infected with, or recovered from COVID-19. The sample metadata nearly always contained a de-identified subject ID, COVID-19 status, age in years and sex. Where available, HLA class I and class II types were taken from metadata supplied by the sample provider and were not determined by assay-based typing. The repertoires were released in a freely available public database meant as a resource for research on the immune response to SARS-CoV-2. The samples were drawn from the first 160 participants of the ongoing ImmuneRACE study and from 950 to 1,500 subjects provided by 6 global collaborators. The prospective study material was composed of cDNA or gDNA derived from T cells, B-cell-depleted T cells, or PBMCs.

The immunoSEQ Assay, a bias-controlled multiplex PCR, was used to amplify TCRbeta CDR3 regions from genomic DNA. The original methods were these. Within the assay, amplification of reference gene primers was used to estimate how many nucleated cells each sample contained. Sequence reads were collapsed and filtered to measure the absolute abundance of every unique TCRbeta CDR3 rearrangement. For each sample, productive Simpson clonality was calculated by taking the square root of Simpson's diversity index across productive rearrangements. TCRdb took this table from immuneACCESS and kept in-frame rearrangements with V and J called. Such tables lack part of the clones; where checked against another copy, unresolved V genes explain under half of the gap, and the rest is unexplained. That table supplies the V and J calls and clone size; D and trimming were determined from the DNA. This sample comprises under 250,000 clones, roughly 88% of them detected only once. About 1.3% of the sample belongs to the ten largest clones.

Study-level results and caveats: The quantity of clinical and demographic metadata differed by source and by participant and was supplied without curation.

V is reduced by 3 bases and J by 3 bases, leaving a spacing of 8 bases between them. Spanning cysteine to phenylalanine, the CDR3 consists of 13 amino acids. CDR3 DNA only is kept here, 39 bases in frame from base 1. CDR1 is given as MNHEY and CDR2 as SMNVEV, both from the germline V gene (reference sequence). Each collaborating institution followed its own protocols to collect whole blood in K2EDTA tubes. For TCRbeta analysis, collaborators shipped samples as frozen whole blood, isolated PBMCs, or DNA extracted from either of those sample types. Sequencing used peripheral blood. This chain joins TRBV27 to TRBJ1-1, and perhaps TRBD1 as D gene, on 5 matching bases. This TCR was recovered from a man of 80 years or more with acute or convalescent COVID-19. The CDR3 loop reads CASSLFRDTEAFF. The nucleotide sequence reads TGTGCCAGCAGTTTGTTCAGGGACACTGAAGCTTTCTTT.